This T cell receptor (beta chain) was sequenced in a study of T-cell memory formation after mild COVID-19. Study overall: Largely donor-specific TCR clusters were found.

5'RACE primed at constant segments yielded TCR alpha and TCR beta cDNA libraries bearing sample barcodes and UMIs. Each CDR3 protein is one row after TCRdb ran MiXCR on the 5' RACE reads. Of approximately 300,000 distinct CDR3 sequences in the sample, roughly 19% are singletons; the top ten hold 20% to 25%. Findings and caveats of the study: Some SARS-CoV-2-responding clones were already detected in memory before infection. Contracting CD4+ clones sat mainly in CM and EM; CD8+ in EMRA.

This clonotype was counted many times. Antigen unknown. CDR1 and CDR2 from the germline V gene are MGHRA and YSYEKL. The V and J ends lost 0 bases and 2 bases respectively, with 13 bases between them. The CDR3 loop spans 16 amino acids. V usage is TRBV4-1 and J usage is TRBJ2-5; D unclear. This receptor was taken from a man aged 18-30 years who had mild COVID-19 (a few samples of this study predate the infection). Cell type and time point are not known. Specimen: PBMCs or a T cell subset sorted from them (not recorded which). CDR3: CASSQDPRPFQETQYF. The CDR3 nucleotides read TGCGCCAGCAGCCAAGATCCCAGACCTTTTCAAGAGACCCAGTACTTC.